This T cell receptor (beta chain) was sequenced during a study of blood T cell repertoires in COVID-19. Study context: Samples taken during acute and convalescent COVID-19 were collected in the United States, Italy and Spain. The analysed material was cDNA or gDNA that came from T cells, B-cell-depleted T cells, or PBMCs.

Original data processing: Amplification with reference gene primers provided the estimates of nucleated cell counts. Produced via immunoSEQ multiplex PCR; TCRdb's table is partial and in-frame only. From that table come the V and J calls and clone size; the DNA was used to work out D and trimming. The data contain more than 300,000 clones, 80% to 90% of them singletons. Sequencing was carried out using peripheral blood. The TCR originated in a woman between 45 and 60 years old with acute or convalescent COVID-19.

The CDR3 spells CASSMGLDQNIQYF. CDR3 bases: TGTGCCAGTAGTATGGGACTAGACCAAAACATTCAGTACTTC. The chain has TRBV19 and TRBJ2-4; the match to TRBD2 covers 8 bases. The junction had 3 bases not matched to a gene; V was cut back by 3 bases and J by 5 bases. Per the germline V gene, CDR1 is LNHDA and CDR2 is SQIVND (reference sequence). This CDR3 spans 14 amino acids.